A selection of T cell receptor beta chains follows, all from one sample in a study of tumor and adjacent non-tumor tissue in lung cancer. MiXCR, run by TCRdb on the multiplex PCR reads, gives a single entry per CDR3 protein. The sample shows 75,000 to 95,000 distinct CDR3 sequences, 65% to 80% of them seen only once. Sequencing used distant non-tumor lung tissue. These receptors all come from a woman in her forties or fifties with non-small cell lung cancer. The CDR3 runs from the conserved cysteine through the conserved F or W. A D gene is named only where the DNA matches it firmly. Only some rows state a clone size, as once, few, many or a class for expanded clones.

d_gene	v_gene	abundance	j_gene	CDR3aa	CDR3nt
-	TRBV20-1	few	TRBJ1-5	CSAILDTGNQPQHF	TGCAGTGCTATTTTAGACACGGGCAATCAGCCCCAGCATTTT
-	TRBV6-5	-	TRBJ2-7	CASSYWDMGDEQYF	TGTGCCAGCAGTTACTGGGACATGGGCGACGAGCAATACTTC
TRBD2	TRBV4-1	many	TRBJ2-7	CASSQEHPGRLNEQYF	TGCGCCAGCAGCCAAGAACATCCCGGGAGGTTAAACGAGCAGTACTTC
-	TRBV4-1	once	TRBJ2-3	CVSSHGGMGGTDTQYF	TGCGTCAGCAGCCACGGAGGGATGGGGGGCACAGATACGCAGTATTTT
-	TRBV6-6	-	TRBJ1-1	CASSPYSRGTEAFF	TGTGCGAGCAGCCCGTACTCCCGAGGCACTGAAGCTTTCTTT
-	TRBV6-1	-	TRBJ2-1	CASSGRYRYHNEQFF	TGTGCCAGCAGTGGCCGGTACAGGTATCACAATGAGCAGTTCTTC
TRBD2	TRBV29-1	many	TRBJ2-3	CSVVLAGARTDTQYF	TGCAGCGTGGTGCTAGCGGGAGCCCGCACAGATACGCAGTATTTT
-	TRBV11-1	-	TRBJ2-2	CASRPEERRGCTGELFF	TGTGCCAGCAGGCCTGAGGAGAGGAGGGGCTGCACCGGGGAGCTGTTTTTT
-	TRBV2	-	TRBJ1-1	CASSADRMNTDAFF	TGTGCCAGCAGCGCTGACAGGATGAACACTGACGCTTTCTTT
TRBD1	TRBV6-1	-	TRBJ1-2	CASSDWAGGSYRYTF	TGTGCAAGCAGTGACTGGGCAGGGGGAAGCTATCGCTACACCTTC
-	TRBV29-1	-	TRBJ2-7	CSVEDGQSSHEQYF	TGCAGCGTTGAAGATGGACAGAGTTCCCACGAGCAATACTTC
-	TRBV4-1	-	TRBJ2-7	CARSQDQGRHYEQNF	TGCGCTAGGAGCCAAGATCAGGGACGGCACTACGAGCAGAACTTC
TRBD2	TRBV24-1	once	TRBJ2-1	CATSGPGTSGSWNEQFF	TGTGCCACCAGTGGCCCCGGCACTAGCGGGAGCTGGAATGAGCAGTTCTTC
-	TRBV6-2/TRBV6-3	-	TRBJ2-5	CASSRGADQETQYF	TGTGCCAGTAGCCGCGGGGCAGATCAAGAGACCCAGTACTTC
-	TRBV9	-	TRBJ2-2	CASSVGRTQWATGELFF	TGTGCCAGCAGCGTAGGAAGGACGCAGTGGGCCACCGGGGAGCTGTTTTTT
-	TRBV11-2	-	TRBJ1-3	CASNLYSRTVDSGNTIYF	TGTGCCAGCAACTTATATTCCCGGACTGTCGACTCTGGAAACACCATATATTTT
-	TRBV5-1	-	TRBJ2-7	CASSLQFSESSYEQYF	TGCGCCAGCAGCTTGCAATTTAGCGAGTCCTCCTACGAGCAGTACTTC
-	TRBV6-1	many	TRBJ1-2	CASNRAHYGYTF	TGTGCCAGCAACAGGGCTCACTATGGCTACACCTTC
TRBD1	TRBV12-3/TRBV12-4	few	TRBJ1-2	CTSSPGQDYGYTF	TGTACCAGCAGTCCGGGACAGGATTATGGCTACACCTTC
-	TRBV5-5	many	TRBJ2-2	CASSFQQNTGELFF	TGTGCCAGCAGCTTTCAACAGAACACCGGGGAGCTGTTTTTT
-	TRBV11-2	-	TRBJ1-3	CAGSTGMNSGNTTYF	TGTGCCGGCAGCACAGGCATGAACTCTGGAAACACCACATATTTT
-	TRBV6-2/TRBV6-3	-	TRBJ1-4	CASSPRQTNGKLFF	TGTGCCAGCAGTCCGAGGCAAACCAATGGAAAACTGTTTTTT
-	TRBV29-1	-	TRBJ2-5	CSVKGGLAGDQETQHF	TGCAGCGTTAAGGGGGGCCTGGCGGGAGATCAGGAGACCCAGCACTTC
-	TRBV6-5	-	TRBJ1-2	CPSRAGTNYGHTF	TGTCCCAGCAGGGCCGGGACGAACTATGGCCACACCTTC
-	TRBV12-3/TRBV12-4	many	TRBJ2-1	CASSFPSSFWQFF	TGTGCCAGCAGTTTCCCCTCTAGCTTTTGGCAGTTCTTC
TRBD2	TRBV20-1	once	TRBJ2-7	CSVRNSGSLYEQYF	TGCAGTGTTAGGAATAGCGGGAGCTTGTACGAGCAGTACTTC
-	TRBV18	-	TRBJ2-3	CFSPSGNTDTQYF	TGTTTCAGCCCTAGTGGGAACACAGATACGCAGTATTTT
-	TRBV20-1	-	TRBJ2-5	CSSVTGLQETQYF	TGCAGTTCTGTAACGGGGTTACAAGAGACCCAGTACTTC
TRBD1	TRBV29-1	-	TRBJ2-3	CSVVGQGLLDFRTDTQYF	TGCAGCGTTGTTGGACAGGGGCTGCTGGACTTTCGGACAGATACGCAGTATTTT
-	TRBV4-2	-	TRBJ1-1	CASNQEGQRDIEAFF	TGTGCCAGCAACCAAGAGGGGCAGCGAGACATTGAAGCTTTCTTT
-	TRBV6-5	-	TRBJ1-2	CASTTLSYGYTF	TGTGCCAGCACCACCCTGAGCTATGGCTACACCTTT
-	TRBV5-5	-	TRBJ2-7	CASSFEGFYDQYF	TGTGCCAGCAGCTTCGAAGGGTTCTACGACCAGTATTTC
-	TRBV5-1	many	TRBJ1-2	CASSLERGRDPYGYTF	TGCGCCAGCAGCTTGGAAAGGGGTCGAGACCCTTATGGCTACACCTTC
-	TRBV29-1	many	TRBJ2-5	CSVELGTAQETQYF	TGCAGCGTTGAGTTAGGAACAGCGCAAGAGACCCAGTACTTC
-	TRBV4-2	-	TRBJ1-5	CASSKNFTSNQPQHF	TGTGCCAGCAGCAAAAACTTCACTAGCAATCAGCCCCAGCATTTT
-	TRBV20-1	many	TRBJ1-6	CSVPLGDRNSPLHF	TGCAGTGTTCCCCTCGGGGACCGGAATTCACCCCTCCACTTT
TRBD1	TRBV11-1	-	TRBJ2-2	CASSPRDRGRTRRTEELFF	TGTGCCAGCAGTCCACGGGACAGGGGAAGGACTAGACGGACCGAGGAGCTGTTTTTT
TRBD2	TRBV5-4	-	TRBJ2-2	CASSGNTGELLF	TGTGCCAGTAGCGGGAACACCGGGGAGCTGTTATTT
-	TRBV6-5	-	TRBJ1-2	CANSPDRKFNYGYTF	TGCGCCAACAGTCCCGACAGAAAGTTCAACTATGGCTACACCTTC
-	TRBV6-6	-	TRBJ1-6	CASSFGTRVSPLHF	TGTGCCAGCAGCTTCGGGACAAGGGTATCACCCCTTCACTTT
TRBD2	TRBV29-1	-	TRBJ2-1	CSVEDGRGRRNNKQFF	TGCAGCGTTGAAGATGGGAGGGGACGACGAAACAATAAGCAATTCTTC
-	TRBV4-1	-	TRBJ2-2	CASREAGGETFF	TGCGCCAGCAGGGAGGCCGGCGGGGAGACGTTTTTT
TRBD1	TRBV30	many	TRBJ2-2	CAWTATGGELFF	TGTGCCTGGACCGCGACAGGGGGGGAGCTGTTTTTT
-	TRBV7-9	-	TRBJ2-2	CASRDLNRVPATGELFF	TGCGCCAGCCGCGACCTAAACAGGGTGCCTGCCACCGGGGAGCTGTTTTTT
-	TRBV20-1	-	TRBJ2-7	CCAEWTGPLPRSYEQHF	TGCTGTGCGGAGTGGACGGGTCCTTTACCTCGGTCCTACGAGCAGCACTTC
-	TRBV6-6	-	TRBJ1-6	CARSLGQGSSPLHF	TGTGCCAGGAGTCTAGGACAAGGGAGTTCACCCCTCCACTTT
-	TRBV11-2	-	TRBJ2-7	CASSSVRESYEQYF	TGTGCCAGCAGCTCAGTCAGGGAGAGCTACGAGCAGTACTTC
TRBD2	TRBV28	-	TRBJ2-7	CASLRPSGSEHYF	TGTGCCAGTCTAAGGCCTAGCGGGTCCGAGCACTACTTC
-	TRBV5-4	-	TRBJ1-2	CATSLNRQSIYEGYTF	TGTGCCACCAGCTTGAACAGGCAATCCATCTATGAAGGCTACACCTTC
-	TRBV4-2	-	TRBJ1-2	CAGNQETGGSYGYTF	TGTGCCGGCAACCAAGAGACGGGGGGCAGCTATGGCTACACCTTC